These 29 T cell receptor beta chains came from one sample sequenced in a study of PD-L1 blockade in urothelial cancer. Repertoires were generated with immunoSEQ multiplex PCR, while TCRdb's copy carries only in-frame clones and drops some. This table holds approximately 52,000 clones, 65% to 90% found once. As for time point: pretreatment peripheral blood. This sample comprised PBMCs, obtained around atezolizumab (anti-PD-L1) treatment. The receptors here all came from a man aged 70 or older with urothelial cancer.

V and J are TRBV7-3 and TRBJ2-2; maybe TRBD2 (5 bases). The length of the CDR3 is 14 residues. CDR1 and CDR2 (germline): SGHTA, FQGTGA. V dropped 5 bases and J dropped 0 bases, with 7 bases sitting between them. CDR3 sequence reads: CASSADSNTGELFF. The DNA of the CDR3 is TGTGCCAGCAGCGCGGACTCGAACACCGGGGAGCTGTTTTTT.

V and J are TRBV6-1 and TRBJ1-2; the D gene is possibly TRBD1 (6 bases). The V end lost 7 bases, the J end lost 0 bases, and 15 bases lay between the germline ends. Per germline, CDR1 MNHNS and CDR2 SASEGT. CDR3 size: 15 residues. The CDR3 region has the DNA TGTGCCAGCATAAGACAGGACCGAGCTAACTATGGCTACACCTTC. The encoded protein is CASIRQDRANYGYTF.

J is TRBJ2-4 and V is TRBV7-9, with D possibly matching TRBD2 (5 bases). The germline V and J ends were trimmed by 5 bases and 2 bases, with 13 bases remaining between them. The CDR3 has 15 amino acids. In germline, CDR1 is SEHNR, CDR2 FQNEAQ (reference sequence). This chain's CDR3 is CASSPRAGTKNIQYF. CDR3 bases: TGTGCCAGCAGCCCGCGGGCCGGGACCAAAAACATTCAGTACTTC.

The genes are TRBV18 and TRBJ1-1; possible D gene TRBD1, 6 bases. V lost 5 bases to trimming and J lost 1 base, with 11 bases between them. The CDR3 runs to 14 residues. The germline V gene has CDR1 KGHSH and CDR2 LQKENI. The CDR3 DNA sequence: TGTGCCAGCTCATCCCGGGACAAGAACACTGAAGCTTTCTTT. Translated, it gives CASSSRDKNTEAFF.

The V and J genes are TRBV28 and TRBJ2-7; a possible D gene is TRBD1 (6 bases). V was shortened by 5 bases and J by 9 bases, with 17 bases between the two germline ends. Germline assignment: CDR1 MDHEN and CDR2 SYDVKM. This CDR3 is 13 amino acids long. CDR3 in amino acids: CASSRPGTTAQYF. The DNA of the CDR3 is TGTGCCAGCAGTCGACCCGGGACAACTGCGCAGTACTTC.

The J gene is TRBJ2-1, the V gene TRBV5-4; D is possibly TRBD2 (6 bases). V gave up 0 bases and J gave up 5 bases, with 12 bases separating them. Germline CDR1 and CDR2: SGHNT and YYREEE (reference sequence). This CDR3 spans 15 amino acids. CDR3 residues: CASSLGRETHNEQFF. CDR3 DNA: TGTGCCAGCAGCTTGGGTCGGGAGACCCACAATGAGCAGTTCTTC.

This rearrangement joins TRBV4-2 to TRBJ1-5, with 9 nucleotides matching TRBD1. The CDR3 contains 15 residues. Per germline, CDR1 LGHNA and CDR2 YNFKEQ. With V trimmed by 6 bases and J by 7 bases, 10 bases remained unmatched. The CDR3 bases are TGTGCCAGCAGTCGGGACAGGGAGGGAAGACAGCCCCAGCATTTT. Protein: CASSRDREGRQPQHF.

J is TRBJ1-3 and V is TRBV5-1; tentatively, D is TRBD1 (6 bases). V was trimmed by 4 bases and J by 4 bases, leaving 9 bases between them. Germline assignment: CDR1 SGHRS and CDR2 YFSETQ. CDR3 length: 13 residues. This CDR3 is CASSRDIGNTIYF. CDR3 sequence (DNA): TGCGCCAGCAGCAGGGACATAGGAAACACCATATATTTT.

This chain connects TRBV19 to TRBJ2-1, with 7 bases identical to TRBD1. Unmatched junction bases numbered 3, after V lost 0 bases and J lost 4 bases. The V gene's germline CDR1 is LNHDA and CDR2 SQIVND (reference sequence). The CDR3 runs 15 residues. CDR3 coding DNA: TGTGCCAGTAGTATAGATGACAGGGCTTACAATGAGCAGTTCTTC. It yields the protein CASSIDDRAYNEQFF.

The rearrangement uses TRBV5-5 and TRBJ1-5, with 8 bases lining up with TRBD1. CDR3 size: 16 residues. Germline values: CDR1 SGHKS, CDR2 YYEKEE (reference sequence). Trimming at V came to 0 bases and at J to 1 base, leaving 3 bases not matched to a gene. The DNA of the CDR3 is TGTGCCAGCAGCTTGGGGACAGGGACGAGCAATCAGCCCCAGCATTTT. Amino acid sequence: CASSLGTGTSNQPQHF.

The gene calls are TRBV28 and TRBJ2-7; 9 bases are shared with TRBD2. Trimming took 6 bases from V and 4 from J; bases not matched to a gene: 10. Per the germline V gene, CDR1 is MDHEN and CDR2 is SYDVKM. This CDR3 region has 15 residues. CDR3 loop: CASSPPGLARYEQYF. The DNA of the CDR3 is TGTGCCAGCAGCCCCCCGGGACTAGCAAGGTACGAGCAGTACTTC.

This clone was counted a single time. The chain couples TRBV18 to TRBJ2-7; 7 bases are a match to TRBD1. Unmatched junction bases numbered 5, after V lost 3 bases and J lost 3 bases. Germline V lookup: CDR1 KGHSH, CDR2 LQKENI. The length of the CDR3 is 14 residues. DNA of the CDR3: TGTGCCAGCTCACCTACAGGGGAAAACTACGAGCAGTACTTC. This gives the protein CASSPTGENYEQYF.

The rearrangement joins TRBV5-1 to TRBJ1-4, with D possibly being TRBD1 (5 bases). The CDR3 totals 16 residues. V lost 0 bases and J 0 bases, leaving 9 bases between the germline ends. Germline V gene lookup returns CDR1 SGHRS and CDR2 YFSETQ. The CDR3 here is CASSLGGWATNEKLFF. The DNA for the CDR3 is TGCGCCAGCAGCTTGGGGGGCTGGGCAACTAATGAAAAACTGTTTTTT.

Here the CDR3 DNA reads TGTGCCAGCAGTCCGGGGGACGGCTCCTACGAGCAGTACTTC. It specifies CASSPGDGSYEQYF. The chain uses TRBV28 and TRBJ2-7; maybe TRBD2 (6 bases). CDR3 size: 14 residues. The germline CDR1 and CDR2 sequences are MDHEN and SYDVKM. Trimming took off 5 bases at V and 0 bases at J, with 11 bases between the two ends.

This chain connects TRBV5-4 to TRBJ2-1, with 11 nucleotides matching TRBD1. V gave up 3 bases and J gave up 1 base; unmatched junction bases: 3. Germline assignment: CDR1 SGHNT and CDR2 YYREEE (reference sequence). The CDR3 is 16 amino acids. The CDR3 nucleotides are TGTGCCAGCAGCTCCGGGACAGGGGGGTCCTACAATGAGCAGTTCTTC. Its protein is CASSSGTGGSYNEQFF.

The chain combines TRBV7-9 with TRBJ2-7, with D perhaps matching TRBD2 (7 bases). The germline CDR1 and CDR2 sequences are SEHNR and FQNEAQ (reference sequence). The CDR3 is made up of 13 amino acids. V shed 8 bases and J shed 3 bases, with 14 bases lying between them. As DNA, the CDR3 is TGTGCCAGCCAGGAGCGGGACATCTACGAGCAGTACTTC. Translation: CASQERDIYEQYF.

A single count supports this clone. CDR3 sequence reads: CASSSSGRQLINYGYTF. Here the CDR3 DNA reads TGTGCCAGCAGTTCCTCCGGCCGACAGCTTATTAACTATGGCTACACCTTC. The chain carries TRBV28 and TRBJ1-2, with a weak D call TRBD1 (5 bases). The ends were cut back, 4 bases at V and 1 base at J, with 19 bases in the middle. This CDR3 is 17 amino acids long. Germline assignment: CDR1 MDHEN and CDR2 SYDVKM.

Of note for this clone: This CDR3 is also generated by other DNA sequences in the sample. V gene TRBV2 combines with J gene TRBJ2-7; 7 bases line up with TRBD2. V shed 4 bases, J shed 6 bases, and the junction held 12 bases outside the gene matches. The germline CDR1 and CDR2 sequences are SNHLY and FYNNEI. The CDR3 consists of 15 residues. CDR3: CASSGLRELKGEQYF. In DNA, the CDR3 is TGTGCCAGCAGTGGCTTGCGGGAGTTGAAGGGCGAGCAGTACTTC.

The rearrangement joins TRBV30 to TRBJ2-7, with a possible D match to TRBD1 (5 bases). V was clipped by 2 bases and J by 5 bases, with 10 bases between them. CDR1 is GTSNPN and CDR2 is SVGIG in the germline V gene (reference sequence). The CDR3 runs to 12 residues. The chain's CDR3 is CAWSRSGNEQYF. As DNA, the CDR3 is TGTGCCTGGAGTCGCTCAGGGAACGAGCAGTACTTC.

This clone was detected only a few times. The gene calls are TRBV11-2 and TRBJ2-2, with D unresolved. The CDR3 is made up of 14 amino acids. V lost 2 bases and J lost 8, with 12 bases in between. Germline CDR1 is SGHAT and CDR2 is FQNNGV. The CDR3: CASSLTSAFGELFF. DNA of the CDR3: TGTGCCAGCAGCTTAACCTCTGCGTTTGGGGAGCTGTTTTTT.

This clone was recorded once. The rearrangement uses TRBV14 and TRBJ1-1, with 9 bases fitting TRBD1. With 3 bases clipped from V and 4 bases from J, the junction kept 3 bases outside the gene matches. The CDR3 covers 14 residues. Germline V lookup: CDR1 SGHDN, CDR2 FVKESK. In DNA form, the CDR3 reads TGTGCCAGCAGCCACACAGGGGGCTCCACTGAAGCTTTCTTT. Amino acid sequence: CASSHTGGSTEAFF.

The chain couples TRBV2 to TRBJ1-1; D might be TRBD1 (6 bases). V gave up 6 bases and J gave up 0 bases, with 17 bases separating them. The CDR3 is made up of 16 amino acids. CDR1 is SNHLY, CDR2 FYNNEI, per germline. In DNA form, the CDR3 reads TGTGCCAGCAGCCCAATCCCGGGACACCTGAACACTGAAGCTTTCTTT. Its protein product is CASSPIPGHLNTEAFF.

This chain connects TRBV6-1 to TRBJ1-1; 8 bases map to TRBD1. Germline V gene sequence: CDR1 MNHNS, CDR2 SASEGT. The J segment lost 1 base and the V segment lost 7 bases, leaving 8 bases of the junction unmatched. The CDR3 has 15 amino acids. DNA of the CDR3: TGTGCCAGCAACCTCTTAGGGACAGGGAACACTGAAGCTTTCTTT. This sequence encodes CASNLLGTGNTEAFF.

This sequence joins TRBV9 and TRBJ2-1, with TRBD2 identical over 10 bases. Germline CDR1 is SGDLS and CDR2 is YYNGEE. This CDR3 spans 15 amino acids. V lost 4 bases to trimming and J lost 9 bases; unmatched junction nucleotides: 10. CDR3 sequence reads: CASSPRTSGEGEQFF. As DNA, the CDR3 is TGTGCCAGCAGCCCACGGACTAGCGGAGAGGGTGAGCAGTTCTTC.

The chain combines TRBV7-7 with TRBJ1-2; D is ambiguous. Germline CDR1 SSHAT, CDR2 FNYEAQ (reference sequence). The CDR3 runs 15 residues. Between the trimmed V and J ends, which lost 5 bases and 6 bases, there was a span of 19 bases. CDR3 coding DNA: TGTGCCAGCAGCGCGTCGGTCCCAGGTGCCCATGGCTACACCTTC. This translates into CASSASVPGAHGYTF.

The chain couples TRBV7-9 to TRBJ2-3, with D tentatively TRBD2 (8 bases). V lost 5 bases and J lost 14, with 29 bases in between. The germline CDR1 and CDR2 sequences are SEHNR and FQNEAQ (reference sequence). The CDR3 totals 16 residues. This chain's CDR3 is CASSRGISGTDRYAYF. The CDR3 DNA reads as TGTGCCAGCAGCCGGGGAATTAGCGGGACAGACAGATACGCGTATTTT.

In its sample, this clone was seen once. This rearrangement joins TRBV7-7 to TRBJ2-5; TRBD2 agrees at 8 bases. Germline V CDR1 and CDR2: SSHAT, FNYEAQ (reference sequence). The V segment lost 5 bases and the J segment 0 bases; nucleotides outside the gene matches: 5. This CDR3 comprises 15 residues. CDR3 sequence reads: CASSAASGYQETQYF. The CDR3 region has the DNA TGTGCCAGCAGCGCGGCTAGCGGGTACCAAGAGACCCAGTACTTC. The full variable domain, rest sourced from reference TRBV7-7 and TRBJ2-5, is GAGVSQSPRYKVTKRGQDVTLRCDPISSHATLYWYQQALGQGPEFLTYFNYEAQPDKSGLPSDRFSAERPEGSISTLTIQRTEQRDSAMYRCASSAASGYQETQYFGPGTRLLVL.

V and J are TRBV4-1 and TRBJ2-7; possible D gene TRBD1, 5 bases. Trimming shortened V by 3 bases and J by 2 bases, and 11 bases separated the two germline ends. CDR1 and CDR2 (germline): MGHRA, YSYEKL. The CDR3 sequence is 14 residues long. The CDR3 spells CASSHFTGAYEQYF. The DNA for the CDR3 is TGCGCCAGCAGCCACTTTACAGGAGCCTACGAGCAGTACTTC.

V is TRBV4-2 and J is TRBJ2-5; 8 positions agree with TRBD1. Germline loops: CDR1 LGHNA, CDR2 YNFKEQ. V dropped 1 base and J dropped 5; count of bases not matched to a gene: 6. This CDR3 is built from 15 residues. CDR3 residues: CASSQATGVLETQYF. The CDR3, as DNA: TGTGCCAGCAGCCAAGCGACAGGGGTCTTGGAGACCCAGTACTTC.